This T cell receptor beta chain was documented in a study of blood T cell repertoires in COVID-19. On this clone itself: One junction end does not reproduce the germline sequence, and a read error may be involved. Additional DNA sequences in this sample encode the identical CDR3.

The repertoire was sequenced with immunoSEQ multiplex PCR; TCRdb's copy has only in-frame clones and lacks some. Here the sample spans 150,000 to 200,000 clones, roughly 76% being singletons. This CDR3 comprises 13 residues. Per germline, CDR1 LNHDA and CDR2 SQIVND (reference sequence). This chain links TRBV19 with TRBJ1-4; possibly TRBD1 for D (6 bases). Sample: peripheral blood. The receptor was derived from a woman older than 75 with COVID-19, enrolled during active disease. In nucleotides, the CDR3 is TGCGCCAGTCAGGACAGACTTAATGAAAAACTGTTTTTT. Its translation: CASQDRLNEKLFF.